The 3 T cell receptor beta chains below were found in one sample sequenced in a study of blood T cells in healthy people across ages. A second 7 to 11 cycle PCR used barcoded and J-beta primers. From the 5' RACE reads, TCRdb called clonotypes with MiXCR, one entry per CDR3 protein. The repertoire has approximately 1,000,000 distinct CDR3 sequences, under 40% of them found once; the top ten carry 10% to 15%. Material for sequencing was blood. These receptors were taken from a man younger than 35 in good health.

The CDR3 DNA is TGTGCCATCAGGGGCAGGGACGATCCCAAAAACATTCAGTACTTC. Protein product: CAIRGRDDPKNIQYF. The chain uses TRBV10-3 and TRBJ2-4; the D gene could be TRBD1 or TRBD2 (5 bases each). This CDR3 comprises 15 residues. Germline assignment: CDR1 ENHRY and CDR2 SYGVKD. The V and J ends lost 6 bases and 2 bases respectively, with 14 bases between them.

This clonotype appeared a few times. The rearrangement links TRBV2 to TRBJ2-1; TRBD1 matches 7 bases. The CDR3 spans 15 residues. Germline CDR1 SNHLY, CDR2 FYNNEI. Trimming cost V 2 bases and J 7 bases; bases outside gene matches: 8. Here the CDR3 reads CASSEFYGRGNEQFF. The CDR3 bases are TGTGCCAGCAGTGAATTCTATGGCAGGGGGAATGAGCAGTTCTTC.

This clonotype was seen many times. The CDR3 loop reads CASTPWGGRLQETQYF. CDR3 coding DNA: TGTGCCAGCACCCCCTGGGGGGGGCGCTTACAAGAGACCCAGTACTTC. V usage is TRBV12-3 or TRBV12-4 and J usage is TRBJ2-5; D is perhaps TRBD2 (7 bases). V was shortened by 7 bases and J by 2 bases, with 20 bases between the two germline ends. This CDR3 region has 16 residues.